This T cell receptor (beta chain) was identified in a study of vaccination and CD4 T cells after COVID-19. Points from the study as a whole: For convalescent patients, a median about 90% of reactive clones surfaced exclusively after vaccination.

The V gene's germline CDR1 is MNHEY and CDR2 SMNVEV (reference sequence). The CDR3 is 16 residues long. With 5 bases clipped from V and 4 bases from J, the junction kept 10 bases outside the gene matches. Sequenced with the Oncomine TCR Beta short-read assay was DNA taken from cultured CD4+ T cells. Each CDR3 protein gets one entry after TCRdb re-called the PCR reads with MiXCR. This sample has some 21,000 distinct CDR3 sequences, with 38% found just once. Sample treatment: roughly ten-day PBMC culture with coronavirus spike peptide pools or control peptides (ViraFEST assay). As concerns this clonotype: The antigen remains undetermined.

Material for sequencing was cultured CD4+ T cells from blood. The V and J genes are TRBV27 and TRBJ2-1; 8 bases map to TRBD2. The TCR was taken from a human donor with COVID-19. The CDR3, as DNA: TGTGCCAGCAGTCCCTTTAGCGGGGCGGTTTACAATGAGCAGTTCTTC. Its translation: CASSPFSGAVYNEQFF.